Below are 14 T cell receptor beta chains sequenced from a single sample in a study of T cell responses to AZD1222 COVID-19 vaccine. The repertoire was sequenced with immunoSEQ multiplex PCR; TCRdb's copy has only in-frame clones and lacks some. The sample has fewer than 120,000 clones, about 95% seen once; the top ten hold around 2.8%. This sample comprised peripheral blood, obtained 28 days after the second AZD1222 dose. These receptors all come from an adult who received the AZD1222 COVID-19 vaccine.

This sequence joins TRBV5-4 and TRBJ1-1, with a possible D match to TRBD1 (5 bases). The length of the CDR3 is 15 residues. Germline V gene sequence: CDR1 SGHNT, CDR2 YYREEE (reference sequence). Trimming took off 2 bases at V and 1 base at J, with 12 bases between the two ends. The CDR3 nucleotides read TGTGCCAGCAGCTTCGGGGGAGGCAGGAACACTGAAGCTTTCTTT. It is translated as CASSFGGGRNTEAFF. The full variable domain, in which reference TRBV5-4 and TRBJ1-1 provide the parts outside the CDR3, is ETGVTQSPTHLIKTRGQQVTLRCSSQSGHNTVSWYQQALGQGPQFIFQYYREEENGRGNFPPRFSGLQFPNYSSELNVNALELDDSALYLCASSFGGGRNTEAFFGQGTRLTVV.

The chain has TRBV19 and TRBJ1-1; 9 bases are a match to TRBD1. V shed 7 bases and J 2 bases; nucleotides not matched to a gene: 11. The V gene's germline CDR1 is LNHDA and CDR2 SQIVND (reference sequence). The CDR3 extends over 16 amino acids. This CDR3 reads CASKNTGGAYNTEAFF. The CDR3 DNA follows: TGTGCCAGTAAAAATACAGGGGGCGCGTACAACACTGAAGCTTTCTTT.

The gene calls are TRBV10-2 and TRBJ2-1; D may be TRBD2 (5 bases). V shed 6 bases and J shed 8 bases, with 11 bases lying between them. The CDR3 extends over 12 amino acids. Germline V lookup: CDR1 WSHSY, CDR2 SAAADI. In DNA form, the CDR3 reads TGCGCCAGCAGGGGAGAGATATATGAGCAGTTCTTC. Its protein product is CASRGEIYEQFF.

This clone was seen once. The chain uses TRBV7-9 and TRBJ1-4, with unresolved D. V gave up 2 bases and J gave up 0 bases, with 16 bases separating them. Per germline, CDR1 SEHNR and CDR2 FQNEAQ (reference sequence). The length of the CDR3 is 18 residues. The CDR3 is CASSLWVGGSATNEKLFF. Written as DNA, the CDR3 is TGTGCCAGCAGCTTATGGGTTGGAGGGAGTGCAACTAATGAAAAACTGTTTTTT.

CDR3 nucleotide sequence: TGCGCCAGCAGCTTGCGGCAGGTTGAGTTGGGCGATGGCTACACCTTC. This translates into CASSLRQVELGDGYTF. The V and J genes are TRBV5-1 and TRBJ1-2; D call uncertain. The germline CDR1 and CDR2 sequences are SGHRS and YFSETQ. V dropped 1 base and J dropped 6 bases, with 19 bases sitting between them. CDR3 size: 16 residues.

The J gene is TRBJ1-4, the V gene TRBV29-1; 7 nucleotides align to TRBD1. Germline loops: CDR1 SQVTM, CDR2 ANQGSEA. V shed 6 bases and J 5 bases; nucleotides not matched to a gene: 6. The CDR3 has 13 residues. The CDR3 is CSVRDSINEKLFF. The CDR3 coding sequence is TGCAGCGTCAGGGACAGCATAAATGAAAAACTGTTTTTT.

In its sample, this clone was seen once. The chain uses TRBV10-2 and TRBJ2-7, with D possibly being TRBD1 or TRBD2 (5 bases each). From germline, CDR1 is WSHSY and CDR2 SAAADI. CDR3 length: 17 residues. V lost 3 bases and J 4 bases, leaving 22 bases between the germline ends. The CDR3 sequence: CASSERVDGTGIYEQYF. The CDR3 DNA is TGCGCCAGCAGTGAAAGAGTAGACGGGACGGGGATTTACGAGCAGTACTTC.

This clone came up once. The chain's CDR3 is CATSRDRTASYEQYF. As DNA, the CDR3 is TGTGCCACCAGCAGAGATCGGACGGCGTCCTACGAGCAGTACTTC. This rearrangement joins TRBV15 to TRBJ2-7; D gene unclear. Germline V gives CDR1 LNHNV, CDR2 YYDKDF (reference sequence). V was cut by 0 bases and J by 1 base, with 10 bases left in between. The CDR3 runs 15 residues.

V is TRBV6-5 and J is TRBJ1-1; TRBD1 might be the D (6 bases). Trimming left V 6 bases short and J 3 bases short, with 11 bases between. Germline V gives CDR1 MNHEY, CDR2 SVGAGI. This CDR3 has 13 amino acids. The CDR3 protein is CASRQGLYTEAFF. The CDR3 DNA follows: TGTGCCAGCAGGCAGGGGCTTTACACTGAAGCTTTCTTT.

V is TRBV19 and J is TRBJ1-2; possible D gene TRBD1, 6 bases. This CDR3 region has 13 residues. Trimming took off 8 bases at V and 2 bases at J, with 12 bases between the two ends. Germline V gene sequence: CDR1 LNHDA, CDR2 SQIVND (reference sequence). DNA for the CDR3: TGTGCCAGTCAAAACACAGGGAACTATGGCTACACCTTC. Its translation is CASQNTGNYGYTF.

This chain uses TRBV4-1 with TRBJ1-1; 7 bases fit TRBD1. The junction had 7 bases not matched to a gene; V was cut back by 0 bases and J by 0 bases. The CDR3 runs 17 residues. Germline V gene sequence: CDR1 MGHRA, CDR2 YSYEKL. CDR3 nucleotide sequence: TGCGCCAGCAGCCAAGACCCGGGACAGATTATGAACACTGAAGCTTTCTTT. Protein product: CASSQDPGQIMNTEAFF.

V usage is TRBV3-1 (or the pseudogene TRBV3-2) and J usage is TRBJ1-1; D gene ambiguous. In germline, CDR1 is LGHDT, CDR2 YNNKEL (reference sequence). The CDR3 extends over 16 amino acids. Trimming cost V 3 bases and J 6 bases, with 20 bases left between them. The CDR3 nucleotides read TGTGCCAGCAGCCACTCCTACAACGGGGTTTTGGCTGAAGCTTTCTTT. Its translation: CASSHSYNGVLAEAFF.

This chain connects TRBV5-1 to TRBJ2-5; D might be TRBD2 (5 bases). Germline CDR1 SGHRS, CDR2 YFSETQ. The CDR3 runs 15 residues. V was cut by 0 bases and J by 2 bases, with 11 bases left in between. In DNA, the CDR3 is TGCGCCAGCAGCTTGGGGCAATCGGGGCAAGAGACCCAGTACTTC. This translates into CASSLGQSGQETQYF.

This rearrangement joins TRBV6-1 to TRBJ1-5; a possible D gene is TRBD1 (5 bases). Deletions cut 6 bases from V and 8 bases from J, with 11 bases between. The germline gives CDR1 MNHNS, CDR2 SASEGT. The CDR3 loop spans 12 amino acids. The CDR3 bases are TGTGCCAGCAGCTCCCAGGGAAAGCCCCAGCATTTT. This sequence encodes CASSSQGKPQHF.